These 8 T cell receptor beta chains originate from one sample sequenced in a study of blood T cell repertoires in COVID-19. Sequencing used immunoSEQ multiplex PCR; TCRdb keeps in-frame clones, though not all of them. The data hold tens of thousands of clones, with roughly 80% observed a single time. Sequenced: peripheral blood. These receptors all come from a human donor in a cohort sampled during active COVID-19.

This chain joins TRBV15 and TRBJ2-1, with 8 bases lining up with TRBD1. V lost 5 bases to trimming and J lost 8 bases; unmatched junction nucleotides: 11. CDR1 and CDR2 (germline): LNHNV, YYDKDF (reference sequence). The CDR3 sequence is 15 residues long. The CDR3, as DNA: TGTGCCACCAGCCTAGAGGACAGGGCAGCGGATGAGCAGTTCTTC. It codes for CATSLEDRAADEQFF.

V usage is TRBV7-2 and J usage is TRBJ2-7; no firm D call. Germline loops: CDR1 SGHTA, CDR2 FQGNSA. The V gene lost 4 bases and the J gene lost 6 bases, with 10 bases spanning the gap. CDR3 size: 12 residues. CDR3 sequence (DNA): TGTGCCAGCAGCTCCTCTTCTCTCGAGCAGTACTTC. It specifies CASSSSSLEQYF.

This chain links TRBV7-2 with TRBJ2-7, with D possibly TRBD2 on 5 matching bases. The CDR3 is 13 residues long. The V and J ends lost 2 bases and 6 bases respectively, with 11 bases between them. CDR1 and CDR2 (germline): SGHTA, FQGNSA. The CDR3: CASSLWERGEQYF. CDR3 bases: TGTGCCAGCAGCTTATGGGAGCGCGGCGAGCAGTACTTC.

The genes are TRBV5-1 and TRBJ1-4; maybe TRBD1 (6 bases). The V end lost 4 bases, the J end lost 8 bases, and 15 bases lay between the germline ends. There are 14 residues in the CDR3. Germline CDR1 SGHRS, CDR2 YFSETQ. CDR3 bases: TGCGCCAGCAGCCCACAGGGTCAAGGGGAAAAACTGTTTTTT. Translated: CASSPQGQGEKLFF.

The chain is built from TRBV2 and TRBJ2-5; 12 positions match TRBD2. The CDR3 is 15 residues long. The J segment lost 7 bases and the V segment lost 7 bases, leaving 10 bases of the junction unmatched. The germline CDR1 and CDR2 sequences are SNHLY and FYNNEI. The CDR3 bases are TGTGCCAGCACCCTTCGGGCTAGCGGGGGGGTGACCCAGTACTTC. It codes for CASTLRASGGVTQYF. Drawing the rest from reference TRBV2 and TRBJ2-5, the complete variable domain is EPEVTQTPSHQVTQMGQEVILRCVPISNHLYFYWYRQILGQKVEFLVSFYNNEISEKSEIFDDQFSVERPDGSNFTLKIRSTKLEDSAMYFCASTLRASGGVTQYFGPGTRLLVL.

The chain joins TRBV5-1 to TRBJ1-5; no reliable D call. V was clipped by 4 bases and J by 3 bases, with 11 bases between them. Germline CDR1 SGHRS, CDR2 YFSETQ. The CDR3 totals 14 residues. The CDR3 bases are TGCGCCAGCAGCCTCTACTCTTTCAATCAGCCCCAGCATTTT. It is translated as CASSLYSFNQPQHF.

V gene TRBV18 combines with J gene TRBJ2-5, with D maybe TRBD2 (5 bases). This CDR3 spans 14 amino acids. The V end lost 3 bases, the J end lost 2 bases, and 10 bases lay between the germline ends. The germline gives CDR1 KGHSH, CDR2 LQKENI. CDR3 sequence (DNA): TGTGCCAGCTCACCGAGGACTGATCAAGAGACCCAGTACTTC. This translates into CASSPRTDQETQYF.

The CDR3 sequence: CASSYGEAGPYEQYF. The DNA of the CDR3 is TGTGCCAGCAGTTACGGGGAGGCAGGACCCTACGAGCAGTACTTC. The chain employs TRBV6-5 and TRBJ2-7; D possibly corresponds to TRBD2 (6 bases). Trimming cost V 2 bases and J 2 bases, with 13 bases left between them. This CDR3 comprises 15 residues. Per the germline V gene, CDR1 is MNHEY and CDR2 is SVGAGI.